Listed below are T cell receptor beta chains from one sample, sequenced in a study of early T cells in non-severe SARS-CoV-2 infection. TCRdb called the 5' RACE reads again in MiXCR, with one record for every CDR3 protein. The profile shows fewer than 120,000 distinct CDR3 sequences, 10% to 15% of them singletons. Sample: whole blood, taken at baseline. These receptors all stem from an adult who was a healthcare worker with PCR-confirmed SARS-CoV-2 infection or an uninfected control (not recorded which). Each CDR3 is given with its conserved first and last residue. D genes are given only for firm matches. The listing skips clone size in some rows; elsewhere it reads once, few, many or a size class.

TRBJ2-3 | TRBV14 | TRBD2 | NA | TGTGCCAGCAGCCATTCTCCGGGACTAGGGTCAGATACGCAGTATTTT | CASSHSPGLGSDTQYF
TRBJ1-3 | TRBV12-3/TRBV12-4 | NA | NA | TGTGCCAGCAGTTTTGCCCGGCAGGGCCCTGGAAACACCATATATTTT | CASSFARQGPGNTIYF
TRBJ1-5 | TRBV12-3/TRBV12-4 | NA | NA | TGTGCCAGCAGTCCTCAGGAGAATCAGCCCCAGCATTTT | CASSPQENQPQHF
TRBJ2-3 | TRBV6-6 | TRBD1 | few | TGTGCCAGCAGTTCTCCGGGACAGACAGATACGCAGTATTTT | CASSSPGQTDTQYF
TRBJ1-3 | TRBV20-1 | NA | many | TGCAGTGCGCGGACCGTTGGAAACACCATATATTTT | CSARTVGNTIYF
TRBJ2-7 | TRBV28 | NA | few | TGTGCCAGCAGTTTATCCGTGGGCCACGAGCAGTACTTC | CASSLSVGHEQYF
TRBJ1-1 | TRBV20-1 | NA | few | TGCAGTGCTTGGAATCCCTCTGGCACTGAAGCTTTCTTT | CSAWNPSGTEAFF
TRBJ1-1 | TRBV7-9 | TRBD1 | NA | TGTGCCAGCAGCCGGGACAGGGTTACTGAAGCTTTCTTT | CASSRDRVTEAFF
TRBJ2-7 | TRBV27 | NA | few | TGTGCCAGCAGTGTTAGAGGTGGGGGGTCGGGCGAGCAGTACTTC | CASSVRGGGSGEQYF
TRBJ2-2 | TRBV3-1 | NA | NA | TGTGCCAGCAGCCCCTCTATAGGGAACACCGGGGAGCTGTTTTTT | CASSPSIGNTGELFF
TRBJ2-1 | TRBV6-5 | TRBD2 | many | TGTGCCAGCAGTTACTTGTCGGGGGGGAGCTCCTACAATGAGCAGTTCTTC | CASSYLSGGSSYNEQFF
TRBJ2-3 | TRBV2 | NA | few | TGTGCCAGCAGAGTGGGACCGTCGACAGATACGCAGTATTTT | CASRVGPSTDTQYF
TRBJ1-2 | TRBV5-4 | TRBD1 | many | TGTGCCAGCAGCTTGGCAGGGGGTCAGGACTATGGCTACACCTTC | CASSLAGGQDYGYTF
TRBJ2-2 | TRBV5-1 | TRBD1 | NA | TGCGCCAGCAGCCAAACAGGGGGCTACACCGGGGAGCTGTTTTTT | CASSQTGGYTGELFF
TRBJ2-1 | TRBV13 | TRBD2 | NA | TGTGCCAGCAGCTTAGAACTAGCGGGCTCCTACAATGAGCAGTTCTTC | CASSLELAGSYNEQFF
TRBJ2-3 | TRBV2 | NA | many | TGTGCCAGCAGTGAAGCGCTTCACAGCACAGATACGCAGTATTTT | CASSEALHSTDTQYF
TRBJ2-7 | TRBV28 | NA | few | TGTGCCAGCAGTTTGGTGGCCAGGGCCTACGAGCAGTACTTC | CASSLVARAYEQYF
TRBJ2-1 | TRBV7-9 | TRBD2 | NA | TGTGCCAGCAGCTTATCTGTACTAGCGGGGGACGCGGATGAGCAGTTCTTC | CASSLSVLAGDADEQFF
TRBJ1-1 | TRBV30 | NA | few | TGTGCCTGGAGTGTACGGAACACTGAAGCTTTCTTT | CAWSVRNTEAFF
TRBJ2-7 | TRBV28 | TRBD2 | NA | TGTGCCAGCAAGTACCCGAGCGGGGGATCCTACGAGCAGTACTTC | CASKYPSGGSYEQYF
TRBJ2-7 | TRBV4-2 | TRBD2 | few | TGTGCCAGCAGCCAAGAAGGCGGGAGCTCCTACGAGCAGTACTTC | CASSQEGGSSYEQYF
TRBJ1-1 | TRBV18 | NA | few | TGTGCCAGCTCACCGTTACCGGGGATGAACACTGAAGCTTTCTTT | CASSPLPGMNTEAFF
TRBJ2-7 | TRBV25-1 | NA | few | TGTGCCAGCAGTTATTTGGACGAGCAGTACTTC | CASSYLDEQYF
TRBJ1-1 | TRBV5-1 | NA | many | TGCGCCAGCAGCTTGGGATATGGAGGCGCGAACACTGAAGCTTTCTTT | CASSLGYGGANTEAFF
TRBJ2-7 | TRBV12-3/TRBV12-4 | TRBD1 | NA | TGTGCCAGCAGTTCTTGGGGGACAGGGTACGAGCAGTACTTC | CASSSWGTGYEQYF
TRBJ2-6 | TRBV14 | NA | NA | TGTGCCAGCAGCCAAGGAGGCTATTCTGGGGCCAACGTCCTGACTTTC | CASSQGGYSGANVLTF
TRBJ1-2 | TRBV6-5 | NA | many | TGTGCCAGCAGCCATGGACGAAGTGGCTACACCTTC | CASSHGRSGYTF
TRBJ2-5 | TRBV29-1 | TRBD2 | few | TGCAGCGTTCTAAGACTAGCCCCAGAGACCCAGTACTTC | CSVLRLAPETQYF
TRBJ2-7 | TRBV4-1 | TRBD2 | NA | TGCGCCAGCAGCCAAGAACGGACTAGCGGGAGACGAGACTCTCGTATGCAGTACTTC | CASSQERTSGRRDSRMQYF
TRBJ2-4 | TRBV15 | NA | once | TGTGCCACCAGCAGAGTGTTGGGAGGCAAAAACATTCAGTACTTC | CATSRVLGGKNIQYF
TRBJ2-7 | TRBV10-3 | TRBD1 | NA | TGTGCCATCATCCCGGGACAGGGGGACTACGAGCAGTACTTC | CAIIPGQGDYEQYF
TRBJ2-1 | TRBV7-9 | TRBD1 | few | TGTGCCAGCAGCCAACATATGGGACAGGGGCTTTCAGATGAGCAGTTCTTC | CASSQHMGQGLSDEQFF
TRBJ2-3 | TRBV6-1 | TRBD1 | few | TGTGCCAGCAGCGCCGGACAGGGGGACACAGATACGCAGTATTTT | CASSAGQGDTDTQYF
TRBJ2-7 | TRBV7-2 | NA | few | TGTGCCAGCAGCCCTAAGTGGGGGGCGAGCTACGAGCAGTACTTC | CASSPKWGASYEQYF
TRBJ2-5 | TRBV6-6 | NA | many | TGTGCCAGCAGTGCCCAAGAGACCCAGTACTTC | CASSAQETQYF
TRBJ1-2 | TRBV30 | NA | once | TGTGCCTGGAGTGCCTACAGAGAATACACCTTC | CAWSAYREYTF
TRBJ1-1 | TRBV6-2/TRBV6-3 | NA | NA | TGTGCCAGCAGTTACCTGAGAGGCAGCGGAACTGAAGCTTTCTTT | CASSYLRGSGTEAFF
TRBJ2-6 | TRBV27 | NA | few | TGTGCCAGCAATCCTATTCCTGCGGGGGCCAACGTCCTGACTTTC | CASNPIPAGANVLTF
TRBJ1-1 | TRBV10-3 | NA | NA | TGTGCCATCAGTGATTCTCTTACCGCTGAAGCTTTCTTT | CAISDSLTAEAFF
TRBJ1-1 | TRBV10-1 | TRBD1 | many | TGCGCCAGCAGTGCAGCCGGGACAGGGGGCACTGAAGCTTTCTTT | CASSAAGTGGTEAFF
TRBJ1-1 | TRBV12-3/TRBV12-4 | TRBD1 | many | TGTGCCAGCAGTTTAACGGGGGACAGTGACACTGAAGCTTTCTTT | CASSLTGDSDTEAFF
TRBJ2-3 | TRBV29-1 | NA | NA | TGCAGCGTTGGTCAGGACAGCCCCACAGATACGCAGTATTTT | CSVGQDSPTDTQYF
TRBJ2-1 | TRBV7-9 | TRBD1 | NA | TGTGCCAGCAGCCGTCGCCGGGACAGGGATTACAATGAGCAGTTCTTC | CASSRRRDRDYNEQFF
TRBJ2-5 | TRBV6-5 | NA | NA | TGTGCCAGCAGTTCCTCAAAAGAGACCCAGTACTTC | CASSSSKETQYF
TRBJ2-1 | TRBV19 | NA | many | TGTGCCAGTAGTACCGCGAGCGGGTCCTCCTACAATGAGCAGTTCTTC | CASSTASGSSYNEQFF
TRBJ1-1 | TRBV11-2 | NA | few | TGTGCCAGCAGCTTACCCGCCCGGGTGAAGCTAGAAGCTTTCTTT | CASSLPARVKLEAFF
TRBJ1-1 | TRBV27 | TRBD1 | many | TGTGCCAGCAGTATGGGACAGGCTTTTGAAGCTTTCTTT | CASSMGQAFEAFF
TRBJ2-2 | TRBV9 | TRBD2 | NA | TGTGCCAGCAACCGTGGACTAGCGACCACCGGGGAGCTGTTTTTT | CASNRGLATTGELFF
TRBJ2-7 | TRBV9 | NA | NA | TGTGCCAGCAGCGAGGGACTGACAGTAGACGAGCAGTACTTC | CASSEGLTVDEQYF
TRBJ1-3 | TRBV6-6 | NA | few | TGTGCCAGCAGTCGCACAGCTACTACAGCTGGAAACACCATATATTTT | CASSRTATTAGNTIYF
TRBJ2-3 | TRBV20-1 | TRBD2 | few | TGCAGTGCTAGAGACCCTTCCACCCTTAGCGGGGGAACGGGAGATACGCAGTATTTT | CSARDPSTLSGGTGDTQYF
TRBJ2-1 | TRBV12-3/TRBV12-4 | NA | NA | TGTGCCAGCAGCCACCGGGACTTGGATGAGCAGTTCTTC | CASSHRDLDEQFF
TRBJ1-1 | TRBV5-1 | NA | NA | TGCGCCAGCAGTGATGGACTAAACACTGAAGCTTTCTTT | CASSDGLNTEAFF
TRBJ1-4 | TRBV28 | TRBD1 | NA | TGTGCCAGCAGTAAAACAGGGGGAGTTAATGAAAAACTGTTTTTT | CASSKTGGVNEKLFF
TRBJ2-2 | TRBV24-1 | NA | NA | TGTGCCACCAGTGGGTTGGCGAACACCGGGGAGCTGTTTTTT | CATSGLANTGELFF
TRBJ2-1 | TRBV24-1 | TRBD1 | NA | TGTGCCACCAGAGGGTCCGGGACAGGGTCTAATGAGCAGTTCTTC | CATRGSGTGSNEQFF
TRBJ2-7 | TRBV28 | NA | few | TGTGCCAGCCCGTACTCGGGCCGCAACGAGCAGTACTTC | CASPYSGRNEQYF
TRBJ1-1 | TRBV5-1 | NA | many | TGCGCCAGCAGCTTGAACCCCATGGGTTCCACTGAAGCTTTCTTT | CASSLNPMGSTEAFF
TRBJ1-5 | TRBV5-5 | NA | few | TGTGCCAGCAGCTTCACAACTAGCAATCAGCCCCAGCATTTT | CASSFTTSNQPQHF
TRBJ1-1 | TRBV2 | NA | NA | TGTGCCAGCAGCCAGGGACCGAACACTGAAGCTTTCTTT | CASSQGPNTEAFF